Below, 20 T cell receptor beta chains from the same sample are listed, as sequenced in a study of blood T cell repertoires in COVID-19. Method: immunoSEQ multiplex PCR; TCRdb's copy keeps in-frame clones and lacks some. The sample has 190,000 or so clones; roughly 78% are singletons. The specimen sequenced was peripheral blood. Receptors were obtained from a woman older than 75 with active or convalescent COVID-19.

This chain uses TRBV7-9 with TRBJ2-1; the D gene is possibly TRBD2 (6 bases). CDR3 size: 13 residues. V lost 3 bases and J lost 6, with 9 bases in between. Germline lookup yields CDR1 SEHNR and CDR2 FQNEAQ (reference sequence). The CDR3 DNA reads as TGTGCCAGCAGCTTTCCAGCGGGCAATGAGCAGTTCTTC. It codes for CASSFPAGNEQFF.

Here the CDR3 reads CASSLDRSSYNEQFF. CDR3 nucleotide sequence: TGTGCCAGCAGTTTGGACAGGTCCTCCTACAATGAGCAGTTCTTC. The chain joins TRBV2 to TRBJ2-1; TRBD1 matches at 7 bases. CDR3 length equals 15 residues. J lost 0 bases, V lost 5 bases, and 4 bases had no gene match. The germline V gene has CDR1 SNHLY and CDR2 FYNNEI.

This chain connects TRBV19 to TRBJ1-5, with TRBD1 identical over 7 bases. This CDR3 has 16 residues. Trimming took 1 base from V and 5 from J; bases not matched to a gene: 8. Germline CDR1 and CDR2: LNHDA and SQIVND (reference sequence). In nucleotides, the CDR3 is TGTGCCAGTAGTATAGGGTCAGGGGGGCTCGATCAGCCCCAGCATTTT. Protein sequence: CASSIGSGGLDQPQHF.

J is TRBJ2-2 and V is TRBV4-1, with 9 bases identical to TRBD1. V lost 4 bases to trimming and J lost 5 bases; unmatched junction nucleotides: 8. This CDR3 is built from 16 residues. Germline V gene data show CDR1 as MGHRA and CDR2 as YSYEKL. The CDR3 loop reads CASSLRDRDGTGELFF. The CDR3 bases are TGCGCCAGCAGCCTCCGGGACAGGGATGGAACCGGGGAGCTGTTTTTT.

The chain joins TRBV5-1 to TRBJ2-5; TRBD1 matches at 8 bases. The CDR3 has 16 residues. Germline CDR1 SGHRS, CDR2 YFSETQ. Trimming cost V 4 bases and J 5 bases; bases outside gene matches: 13. The DNA of the CDR3 is TGCGCCAGCAGCATAGGACAGGGCCGAGGAGTGGAGACCCAGTACTTC. It specifies CASSIGQGRGVETQYF.

The table lists this clone with a few counts. This chain links TRBV5-1 with TRBJ2-3; unclear D gene. Germline assignment: CDR1 SGHRS and CDR2 YFSETQ. This CDR3 is 14 amino acids long. V lost 0 bases to trimming and J lost 6 bases, with 11 bases between them. The CDR3 coding sequence is TGCGCCAGCAGCTTGGTCCCTGCGCTTGATACGCAGTATTTT. This sequence encodes CASSLVPALDTQYF.

The V and J genes are TRBV19 and TRBJ1-5, with TRBD1 as a possible D gene (6 bases). The CDR3 totals 14 residues. CDR1 LNHDA and CDR2 SQIVND come from the germline V gene (reference sequence). Trimming stripped 8 bases from V and 4 bases from J, with 15 bases between. The CDR3 DNA sequence: TGTGCCAGTTCCAAACAGGGCGATAATCAGCCCCAGCATTTT. Translating gives CASSKQGDNQPQHF.

The chain recombines TRBV11-2 with TRBJ2-7; TRBD2 might be the D (5 bases). The CDR3 totals 15 residues. V dropped 5 bases and J dropped 0 bases, with 14 bases sitting between them. Germline loops: CDR1 SGHAT, CDR2 FQNNGV. The CDR3 DNA follows: TGTGCCAGCAGCAGGACGGACTTTAGCTCCTACGAGCAGTACTTC. It is translated as CASSRTDFSSYEQYF.

The chain links TRBV2 to TRBJ2-7, with TRBD1 matching 9 bases. Trimming at V came to 4 bases and at J to 5 bases, leaving 6 bases not matched to a gene. Per germline, CDR1 SNHLY and CDR2 FYNNEI. CDR3 length: 14 amino acids. This CDR3 reads CASSVPGQGHEQYF. The CDR3 DNA sequence: TGTGCCAGCAGTGTTCCGGGACAGGGCCACGAGCAGTACTTC.

This clone turned up a few times. This sequence joins TRBV10-3 and TRBJ1-2; 7 bases agree with TRBD1. CDR1 ENHRY and CDR2 SYGVKD come from the germline V gene. CDR3 length equals 11 residues. CDR3: CATGQDYGYTF. The CDR3 coding sequence is TGTGCTACCGGACAGGACTATGGCTACACCTTC.

Comments on this clone: Relative to the germline gene, one junction end is altered; a read error may explain this. J is TRBJ1-2 and V is TRBV12-5; maybe TRBD1 (6 bases). Germline values: CDR1 LGHNT, CDR2 FRNRAP. This CDR3 has 16 amino acids. CDR3: CACGLVGAGGGRGYTF. The DNA for the CDR3 is TGTGCTTGTGGTTTGGTAGGCGCTGGGGGGGGCCGGGGCTACACCTTC.

V usage is TRBV3-1 (or the pseudogene TRBV3-2) and J usage is TRBJ1-5; D not certain. The CDR3 runs to 15 residues. The V gene lost 4 bases and the J gene lost 5 bases, with 15 bases spanning the gap. Germline V gene lookup returns CDR1 LGHDT and CDR2 YNNKEL (reference sequence). The CDR3 region is CASSPTHGGHQPQHF. As DNA, the CDR3 is TGTGCCAGCAGCCCTACGCACGGTGGGCATCAGCCCCAGCATTTT.

The chain's CDR3 is CASSGGVSYNEQFF. In DNA, the CDR3 is TGTGCCAGTTCCGGGGGGGTCTCCTACAATGAGCAGTTCTTC. This sequence joins TRBV19 and TRBJ2-1; 8 nucleotides line up with TRBD2. V lost 8 bases to trimming and J lost 0 bases; unmatched junction nucleotides: 3. The CDR3 is made up of 14 amino acids. CDR1 is LNHDA, CDR2 SQIVND, per germline (reference sequence).

The chain couples TRBV7-7 to TRBJ2-1; TRBD2 matches 10 bases. The CDR3 runs 16 residues. Germline CDR1 is SSHAT and CDR2 is FNYEAQ (reference sequence). The V and J ends lost 4 bases and 8 bases, in that order; junction bases with no gene match: 11. The CDR3, as DNA: TGTGCCAGCAGCTCAGGGAGGACTAGCGGTGGGGATGAGCAGTTCTTC. This codes for CASSSGRTSGGDEQFF.

This chain joins TRBV2 and TRBJ2-5; D is possibly TRBD2 (5 bases). The CDR3 is 16 amino acids. CDR1 is SNHLY and CDR2 is FYNNEI in the germline V gene. V shed 2 bases and J shed 7 bases, with 20 bases lying between them. DNA of the CDR3: TGTGCCAGCAGTGAATCGGCTAGCATCGGTGTAGGGACCCAGTACTTC. Protein sequence: CASSESASIGVGTQYF.

This clone was counted once. At one of its ends the junction is not consistent with the germline gene, which may arise from a read error. The chain uses TRBV24-1 and TRBJ2-7, with 9 bases aligning to TRBD1. The germline gives CDR1 KGHDR, CDR2 SFDVKD. The CDR3 is 10 residues long. CDR3 sequence reads: CATSDYGTGF. The CDR3 coding sequence is TGTGCCACCAGTGATTACGGGACAGGGTTC.

This clone occurred once. J is TRBJ1-1 and V is TRBV3-1 (or the pseudogene TRBV3-2); D is ambiguous. The CDR3 extends over 13 amino acids. CDR1 and CDR2 (germline): LGHDT, YNNKEL (reference sequence). V lost 4 bases and J 9 bases, leaving 15 bases between the germline ends. CDR3 amino acids: CASSPSGVWKAFF. CDR3 nucleotides: TGTGCCAGCAGCCCCTCGGGAGTCTGGAAAGCTTTCTTT.

The V call is TRBV5-1, the J call TRBJ1-1, with D unclear. The germline CDR1 and CDR2 sequences are SGHRS and YFSETQ. The CDR3 has 16 residues. Trimming cost V 6 bases and J 0 bases, with 18 bases left between them. In DNA form, the CDR3 reads TGCGCCAGCAAGTCGATATCGGGGTCAATGAACACTGAAGCTTTCTTT. Translated, it gives CASKSISGSMNTEAFF.

The V call is TRBV4-2, the J call TRBJ1-4, with TRBD1 identical over 8 bases. V lost 4 bases, J lost 7 bases, and 8 bases stayed unmatched. Germline loops: CDR1 LGHNA, CDR2 YNFKEQ. The CDR3 totals 15 residues. CDR3 sequence (DNA): TGTGCCAGCAGCCGCCCGGACAGGGAAGGTGAAAAACTGTTTTTT. Translation gives CASSRPDREGEKLFF.

This chain links TRBV6-1 with TRBJ1-5; D is ambiguous. The CDR3 is 16 residues long. V was trimmed by 2 bases and J by 0 bases, leaving 11 bases between them. Germline V gene lookup returns CDR1 MNHNS and CDR2 SASEGT. This CDR3 is CASSERQRFSNQPQHF. CDR3 coding DNA: TGTGCCAGCAGTGAAAGGCAGCGGTTTAGCAATCAGCCCCAGCATTTT.